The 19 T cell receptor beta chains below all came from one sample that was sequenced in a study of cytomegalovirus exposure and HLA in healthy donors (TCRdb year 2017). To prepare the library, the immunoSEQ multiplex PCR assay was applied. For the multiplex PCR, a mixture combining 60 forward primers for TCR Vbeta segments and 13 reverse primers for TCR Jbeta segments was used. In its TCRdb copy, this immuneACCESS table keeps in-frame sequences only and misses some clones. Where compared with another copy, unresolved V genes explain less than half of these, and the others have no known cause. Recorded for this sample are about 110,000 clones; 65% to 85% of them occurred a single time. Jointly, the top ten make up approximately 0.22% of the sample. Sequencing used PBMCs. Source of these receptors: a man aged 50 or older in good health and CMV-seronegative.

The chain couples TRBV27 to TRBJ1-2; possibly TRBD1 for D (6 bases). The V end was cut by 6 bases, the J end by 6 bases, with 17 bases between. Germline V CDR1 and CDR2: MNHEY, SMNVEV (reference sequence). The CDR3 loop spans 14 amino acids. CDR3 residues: CASSRLQGFHGYTF. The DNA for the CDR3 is TGTGCCAGCAGCCGATTACAGGGATTTCATGGCTACACCTTC.

This CDR3 reads CSVERLNTGELFF. The CDR3 DNA reads as TGCAGCGTCGAACGACTGAACACCGGGGAGCTGTTTTTT. This rearrangement joins TRBV29-1 to TRBJ2-2; D is unclear. Germline CDR1 and CDR2: SQVTM and ANQGSEA. V lost 6 bases, J lost 1 base, and 9 bases lay in between. The CDR3 has 13 amino acids.

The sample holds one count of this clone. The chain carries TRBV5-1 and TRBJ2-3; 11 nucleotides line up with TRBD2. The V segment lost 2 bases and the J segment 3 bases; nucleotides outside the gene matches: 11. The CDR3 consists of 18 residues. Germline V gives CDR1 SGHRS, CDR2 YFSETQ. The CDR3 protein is CASSFDTSGRGATDTQYF. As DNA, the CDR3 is TGCGCCAGCAGCTTTGACACTAGCGGGAGAGGGGCGACAGATACGCAGTATTTT.

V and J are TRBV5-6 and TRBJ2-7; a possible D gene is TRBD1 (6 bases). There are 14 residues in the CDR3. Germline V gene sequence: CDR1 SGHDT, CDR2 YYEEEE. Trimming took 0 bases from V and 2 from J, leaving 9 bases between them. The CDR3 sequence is CASSLVGGTYEQYF. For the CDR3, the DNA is TGTGCCAGCAGCTTGGTTGGGGGCACCTACGAGCAGTACTTC.

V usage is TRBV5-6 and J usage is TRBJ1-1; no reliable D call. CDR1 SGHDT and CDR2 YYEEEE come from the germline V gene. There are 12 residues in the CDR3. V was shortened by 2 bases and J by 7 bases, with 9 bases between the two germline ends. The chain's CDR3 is CASSFYGCEAFF. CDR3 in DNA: TGTGCCAGCAGCTTTTACGGTTGTGAAGCTTTCTTT.

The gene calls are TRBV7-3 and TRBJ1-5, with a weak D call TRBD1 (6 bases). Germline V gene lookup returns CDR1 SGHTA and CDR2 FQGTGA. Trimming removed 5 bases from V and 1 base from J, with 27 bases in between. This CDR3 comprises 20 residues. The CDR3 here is CASSAEPPTTQGGSNQPQHF. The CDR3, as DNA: TGTGCCAGCAGCGCCGAGCCCCCGACCACACAGGGAGGGAGCAATCAGCCCCAGCATTTT.

The CDR3 region is CASSKGGYCEQFF. CDR3 coding DNA: TGCGCCAGCAGCAAAGGGGGCTACTGTGAGCAGTTCTTC. The genes are TRBV5-1 and TRBJ2-1, with 7 bases lining up with TRBD1. V lost 4 bases to trimming and J lost 9 bases; unmatched junction nucleotides: 7. The CDR3 runs 13 residues. Germline V gives CDR1 SGHRS, CDR2 YFSETQ.

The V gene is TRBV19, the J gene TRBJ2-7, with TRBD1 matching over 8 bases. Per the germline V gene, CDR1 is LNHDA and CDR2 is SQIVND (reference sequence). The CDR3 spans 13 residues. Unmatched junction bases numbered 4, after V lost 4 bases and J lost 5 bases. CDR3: CASSKDRGDEQYF. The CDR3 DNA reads TGTGCCAGTAGTAAAGACAGGGGTGACGAGCAGTACTTC.

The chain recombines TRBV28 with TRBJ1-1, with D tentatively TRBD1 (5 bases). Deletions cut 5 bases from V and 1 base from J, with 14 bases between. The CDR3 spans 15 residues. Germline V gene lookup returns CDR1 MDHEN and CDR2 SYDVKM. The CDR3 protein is CASSPLQETNTEAFF. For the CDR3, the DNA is TGTGCCAGCAGTCCTCTACAGGAAACGAACACTGAAGCTTTCTTT. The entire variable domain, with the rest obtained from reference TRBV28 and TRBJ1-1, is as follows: DVKVTQSSRYLVKRTGEKVFLECVQDMDHENMFWYRQDPGLGLRLIYFSYDVKMKEKGDIPEGYSVSREKKERFSLILESASTNQTSMYLCASSPLQETNTEAFFGQGTRLTVV.

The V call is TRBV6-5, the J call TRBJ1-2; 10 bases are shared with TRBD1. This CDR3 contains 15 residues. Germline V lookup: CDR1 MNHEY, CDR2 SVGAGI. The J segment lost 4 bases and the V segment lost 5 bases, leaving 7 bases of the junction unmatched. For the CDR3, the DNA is TGTGCCAGCAGTCACCGGGACAGGGGTTCCTATGGCTACACCTTC. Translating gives CASSHRDRGSYGYTF.

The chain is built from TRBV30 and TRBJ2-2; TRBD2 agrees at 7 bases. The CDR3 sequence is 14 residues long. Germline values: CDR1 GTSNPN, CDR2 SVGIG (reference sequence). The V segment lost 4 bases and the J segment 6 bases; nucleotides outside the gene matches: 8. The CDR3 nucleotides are TGTGCCTGGAAAGCGACTACTAGCGCCGGGGAGCTGTTTTTT. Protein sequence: CAWKATTSAGELFF. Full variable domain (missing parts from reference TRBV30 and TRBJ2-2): SQTIHQWPATLVQPVGSPLSLECTVEGTSNPNLYWYRQAAGRGLQLLFYSVGIGQISSEVPQNLSASRPQDRQFILSSKKLLLSDSGFYLCAWKATTSAGELFFGEGSRLTVL.

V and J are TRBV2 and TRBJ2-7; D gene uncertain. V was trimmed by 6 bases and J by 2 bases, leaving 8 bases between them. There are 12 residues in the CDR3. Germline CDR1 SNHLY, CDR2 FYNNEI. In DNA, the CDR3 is TGTGCCAGCAGGCCGAGGCCCTACGAGCAGTACTTC. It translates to CASRPRPYEQYF.

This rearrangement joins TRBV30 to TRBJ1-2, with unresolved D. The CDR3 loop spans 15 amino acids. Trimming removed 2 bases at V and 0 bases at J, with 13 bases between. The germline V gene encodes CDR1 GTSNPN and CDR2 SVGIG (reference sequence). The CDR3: CAWSIPLLANYGYTF. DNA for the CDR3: TGTGCCTGGAGTATACCCCTACTTGCTAACTATGGCTACACCTTC. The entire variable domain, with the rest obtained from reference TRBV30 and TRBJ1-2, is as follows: SQTIHQWPATLVQPVGSPLSLECTVEGTSNPNLYWYRQAAGRGLQLLFYSVGIGQISSEVPQNLSASRPQDRQFILSSKKLLLSDSGFYLCAWSIPLLANYGYTFGSGTRLTVV.

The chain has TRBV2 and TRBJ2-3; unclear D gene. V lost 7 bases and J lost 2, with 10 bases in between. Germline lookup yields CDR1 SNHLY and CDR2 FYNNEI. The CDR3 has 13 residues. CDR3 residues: CASTRGYTDTQYF. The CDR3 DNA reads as TGTGCCAGCACGAGAGGATACACAGATACGCAGTATTTT.

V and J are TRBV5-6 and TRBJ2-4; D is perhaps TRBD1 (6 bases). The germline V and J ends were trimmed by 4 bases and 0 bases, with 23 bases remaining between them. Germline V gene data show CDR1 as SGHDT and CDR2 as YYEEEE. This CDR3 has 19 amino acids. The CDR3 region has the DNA TGTGCCAGCAGCCCACAGACAGGAACGAATATTTTAGCCAAAAACATTCAGTACTTC. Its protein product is CASSPQTGTNILAKNIQYF.

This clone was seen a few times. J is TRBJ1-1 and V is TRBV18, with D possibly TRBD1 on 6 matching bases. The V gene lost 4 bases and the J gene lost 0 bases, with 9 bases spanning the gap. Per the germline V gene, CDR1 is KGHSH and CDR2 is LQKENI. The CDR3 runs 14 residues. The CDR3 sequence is CASSQDSLNTEAFF. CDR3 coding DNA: TGTGCCAGCTCACAGGACAGCCTGAACACTGAAGCTTTCTTT.

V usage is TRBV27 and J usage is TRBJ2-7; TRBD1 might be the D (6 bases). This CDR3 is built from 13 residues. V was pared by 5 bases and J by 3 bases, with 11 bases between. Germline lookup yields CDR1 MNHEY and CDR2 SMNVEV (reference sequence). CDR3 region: CASSTGFLYEQYF. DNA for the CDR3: TGTGCCAGCAGTACAGGGTTTCTCTACGAGCAGTACTTC.

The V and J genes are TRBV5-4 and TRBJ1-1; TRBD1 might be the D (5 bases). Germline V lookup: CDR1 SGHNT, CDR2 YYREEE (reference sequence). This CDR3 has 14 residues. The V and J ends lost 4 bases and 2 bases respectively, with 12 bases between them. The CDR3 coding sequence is TGTGCCAGCAGCCTGACGGGGGGTAACACTGAAGCTTTCTTT. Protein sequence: CASSLTGGNTEAFF. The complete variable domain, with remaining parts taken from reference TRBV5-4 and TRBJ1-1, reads ETGVTQSPTHLIKTRGQQVTLRCSSQSGHNTVSWYQQALGQGPQFIFQYYREEENGRGNFPPRFSGLQFPNYSSELNVNALELDDSALYLCASSLTGGNTEAFFGQGTRLTVV.

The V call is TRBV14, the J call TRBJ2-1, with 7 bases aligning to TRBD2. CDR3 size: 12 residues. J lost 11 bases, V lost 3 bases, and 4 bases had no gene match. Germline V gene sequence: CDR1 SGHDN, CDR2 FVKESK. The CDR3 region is CASSHTSEKQFF. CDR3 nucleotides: TGTGCCAGCAGCCACACTAGCGAAAAGCAGTTCTTC.